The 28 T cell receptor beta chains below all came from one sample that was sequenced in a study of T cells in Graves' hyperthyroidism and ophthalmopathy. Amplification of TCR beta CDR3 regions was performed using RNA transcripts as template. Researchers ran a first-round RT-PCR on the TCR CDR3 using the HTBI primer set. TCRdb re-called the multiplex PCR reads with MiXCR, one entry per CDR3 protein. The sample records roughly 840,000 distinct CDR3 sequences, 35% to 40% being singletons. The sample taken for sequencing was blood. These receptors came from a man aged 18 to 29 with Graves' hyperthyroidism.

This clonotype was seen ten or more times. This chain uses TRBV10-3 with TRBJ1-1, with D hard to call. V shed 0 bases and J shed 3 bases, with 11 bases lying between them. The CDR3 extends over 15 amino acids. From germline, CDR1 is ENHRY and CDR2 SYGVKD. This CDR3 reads CAISESWSWDTEAFF. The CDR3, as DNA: TGTGCCATCAGTGAGTCGTGGTCCTGGGACACTGAAGCTTTCTTT.

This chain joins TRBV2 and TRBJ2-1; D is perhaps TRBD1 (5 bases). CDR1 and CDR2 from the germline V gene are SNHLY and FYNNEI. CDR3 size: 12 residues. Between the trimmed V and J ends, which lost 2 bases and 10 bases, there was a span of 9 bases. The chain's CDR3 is CASSELGEEQFF. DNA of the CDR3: TGTGCCAGCAGTGAATTAGGGGAAGAGCAGTTCTTC. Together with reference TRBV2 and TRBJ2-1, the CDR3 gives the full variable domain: EPEVTQTPSHQVTQMGQEVILRCVPISNHLYFYWYRQILGQKVEFLVSFYNNEISEKSEIFDDQFSVERPDGSNFTLKIRSTKLEDSAMYFCASSELGEEQFFGPGTRLTVL.

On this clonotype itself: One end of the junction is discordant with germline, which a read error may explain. CDR3: CAGSRQGGAYEQYF. In nucleotides, the CDR3 is TGTGCCGGCAGCAGACAGGGGGGAGCCTACGAGCAGTACTTC. The chain has TRBV7-2 and TRBJ2-7, with 9 nucleotides matching TRBD1. This CDR3 contains 14 residues. The germline V gene has CDR1 SGHTA and CDR2 FQGNSA. The full variable domain, rest sourced from reference TRBV7-2 and TRBJ2-7, is GAGVSQSPSNKVTEKGKDVELRCDPISGHTALYWYRQSLGQGLEFLIYFQGNSAPDKSGLPSDRFSAERTGGSVSTLTIQRTQQEDSAVYLCAGSRQGGAYEQYFGPGTRLTVT.

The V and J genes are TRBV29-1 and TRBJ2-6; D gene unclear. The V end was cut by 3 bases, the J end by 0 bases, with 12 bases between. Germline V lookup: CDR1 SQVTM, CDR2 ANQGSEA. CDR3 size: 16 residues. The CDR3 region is CSVELGDGSGANVLTF. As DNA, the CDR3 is TGCAGCGTTGAGCTCGGCGACGGCTCTGGGGCCAACGTCCTGACTTTC. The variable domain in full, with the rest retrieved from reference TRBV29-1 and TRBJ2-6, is SAVISQKPSRDICQRGTSLTIQCQVDSQVTMMFWYRQQPGQSLTLIATANQGSEATYESGFVIDKFPISRPNLTFSTLTVSNMSPEDSSIYLCSVELGDGSGANVLTFGAGSRLTVL.

CDR3 nucleotides: TGCAGTGCTAGTCGCCCCCTCAGGGACACTGAAGCTTTCTTT. This codes for CSASRPLRDTEAFF. The chain joins TRBV20-1 to TRBJ1-1; a possible D gene is TRBD1 (5 bases). The CDR3 runs to 14 residues. V shed 3 bases and J shed 3 bases, with 14 bases lying between them. Per the germline V gene, CDR1 is DFQATT and CDR2 is SNEGSKA (reference sequence).

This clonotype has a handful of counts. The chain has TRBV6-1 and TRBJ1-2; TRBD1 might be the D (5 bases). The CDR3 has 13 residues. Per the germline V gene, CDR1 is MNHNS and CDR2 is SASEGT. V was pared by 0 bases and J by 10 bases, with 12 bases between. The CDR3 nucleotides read TGTGCCAGCAGTGAAGCGCCAGACAGCTTCTACACCTTC. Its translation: CASSEAPDSFYTF.

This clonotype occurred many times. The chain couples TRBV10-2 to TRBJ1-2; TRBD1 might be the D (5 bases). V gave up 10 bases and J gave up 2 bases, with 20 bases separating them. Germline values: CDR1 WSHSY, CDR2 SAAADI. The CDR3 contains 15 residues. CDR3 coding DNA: TGCGCCACCCTAACCCCTCGACAGAACAACTATGGCTACACCTTC. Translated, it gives CATLTPRQNNYGYTF.

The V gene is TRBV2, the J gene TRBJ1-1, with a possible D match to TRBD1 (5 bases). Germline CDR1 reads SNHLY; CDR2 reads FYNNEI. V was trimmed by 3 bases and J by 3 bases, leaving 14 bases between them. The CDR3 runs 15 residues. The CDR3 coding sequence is TGTGCCAGCAGTGAGGTGGGGGATGGCTACACTGAAGCTTTCTTT. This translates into CASSEVGDGYTEAFF.

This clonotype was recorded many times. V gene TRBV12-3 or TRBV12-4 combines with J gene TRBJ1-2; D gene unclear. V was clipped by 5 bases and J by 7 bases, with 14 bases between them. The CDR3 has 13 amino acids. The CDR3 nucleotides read TGTGCCAGCAGTCCCACAGTGAGCGGTGGCTACACCTTC. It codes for CASSPTVSGGYTF.

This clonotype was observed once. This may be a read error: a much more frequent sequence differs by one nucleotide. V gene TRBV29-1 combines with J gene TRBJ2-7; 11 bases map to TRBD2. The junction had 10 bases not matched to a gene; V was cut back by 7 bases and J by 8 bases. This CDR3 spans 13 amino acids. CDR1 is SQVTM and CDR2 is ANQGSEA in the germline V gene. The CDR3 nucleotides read TGCAGCGCCCAGACTAGCGGGATGTACAAGCAGTACTTC. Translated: CSAQTSGMYKQYF.

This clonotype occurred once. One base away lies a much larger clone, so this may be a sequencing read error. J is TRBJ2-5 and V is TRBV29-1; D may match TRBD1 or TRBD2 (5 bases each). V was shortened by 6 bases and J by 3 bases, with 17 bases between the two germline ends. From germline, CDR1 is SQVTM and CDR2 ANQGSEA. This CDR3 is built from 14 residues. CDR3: CSVARGPAEETQYF. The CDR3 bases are TGCAGCGTCGCCCGGGGACCAGCGGAAGAGACCCAGTACTTC.

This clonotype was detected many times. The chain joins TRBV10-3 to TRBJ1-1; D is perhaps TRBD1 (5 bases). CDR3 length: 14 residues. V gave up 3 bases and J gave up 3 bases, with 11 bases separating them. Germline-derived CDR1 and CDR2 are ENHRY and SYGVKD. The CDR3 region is CAISDTGGDTEAFF. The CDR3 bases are TGTGCCATCAGTGACACAGGAGGAGACACTGAAGCTTTCTTT.

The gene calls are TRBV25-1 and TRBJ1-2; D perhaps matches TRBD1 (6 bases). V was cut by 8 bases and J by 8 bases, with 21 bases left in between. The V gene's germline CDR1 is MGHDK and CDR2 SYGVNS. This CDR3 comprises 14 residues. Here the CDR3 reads CASVEDGGLEGYTF. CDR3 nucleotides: TGTGCCAGCGTTGAGGATGGGGGCTTAGAGGGCTACACCTTC.

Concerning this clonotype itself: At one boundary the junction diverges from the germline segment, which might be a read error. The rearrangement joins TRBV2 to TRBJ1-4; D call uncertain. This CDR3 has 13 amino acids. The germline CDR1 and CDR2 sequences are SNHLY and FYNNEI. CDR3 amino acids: CASSEDLAERLFF. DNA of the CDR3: TGTGCCAGCAGTGAAGATTTGGCAGAAAGACTGTTTTTT.

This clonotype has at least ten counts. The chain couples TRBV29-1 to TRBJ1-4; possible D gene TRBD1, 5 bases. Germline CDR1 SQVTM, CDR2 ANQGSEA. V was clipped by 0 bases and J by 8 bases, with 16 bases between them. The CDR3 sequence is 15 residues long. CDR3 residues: CSVEEGGGAEEKLFF. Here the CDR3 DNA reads TGCAGCGTTGAAGAGGGCGGGGGAGCGGAAGAAAAACTGTTTTTT.

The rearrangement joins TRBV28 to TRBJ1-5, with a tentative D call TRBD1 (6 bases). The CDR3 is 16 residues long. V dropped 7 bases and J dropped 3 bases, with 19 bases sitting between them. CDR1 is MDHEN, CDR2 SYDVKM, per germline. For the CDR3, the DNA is TGTGCCAGCATGGGATGGGAGGGGGACACCAATCAGCCCCAGCATTTT. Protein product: CASMGWEGDTNQPQHF.

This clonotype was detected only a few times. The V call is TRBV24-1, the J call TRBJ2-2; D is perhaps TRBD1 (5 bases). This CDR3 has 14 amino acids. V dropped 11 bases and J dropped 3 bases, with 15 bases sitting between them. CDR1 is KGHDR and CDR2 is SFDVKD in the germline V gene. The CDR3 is CASTPSGHTGELFF. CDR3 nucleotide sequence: TGTGCCAGCACCCCCTCAGGGCACACCGGGGAGCTGTTTTTT.

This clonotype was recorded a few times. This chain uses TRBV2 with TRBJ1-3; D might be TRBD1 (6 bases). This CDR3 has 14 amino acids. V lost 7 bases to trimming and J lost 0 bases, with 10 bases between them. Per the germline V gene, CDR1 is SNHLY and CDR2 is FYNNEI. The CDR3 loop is CASIRDTSGNTIYF. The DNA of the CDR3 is TGTGCCAGCATTCGGGACACCTCTGGAAACACCATATATTTT.

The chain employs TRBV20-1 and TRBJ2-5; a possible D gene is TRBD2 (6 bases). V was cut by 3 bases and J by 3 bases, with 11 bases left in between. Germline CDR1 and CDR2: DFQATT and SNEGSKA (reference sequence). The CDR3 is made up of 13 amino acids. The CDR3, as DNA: TGCAGTGCTAGTTCGATAGCGGAAGAGACCCAGTACTTC. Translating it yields CSASSIAEETQYF.

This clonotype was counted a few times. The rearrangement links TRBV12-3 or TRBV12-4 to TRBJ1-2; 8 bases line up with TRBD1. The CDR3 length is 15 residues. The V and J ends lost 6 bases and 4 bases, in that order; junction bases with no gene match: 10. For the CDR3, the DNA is TGTGCCAGCAGGCGGACCGGGACAGGAGTCTATGGCTACACCTTC. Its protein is CASRRTGTGVYGYTF.

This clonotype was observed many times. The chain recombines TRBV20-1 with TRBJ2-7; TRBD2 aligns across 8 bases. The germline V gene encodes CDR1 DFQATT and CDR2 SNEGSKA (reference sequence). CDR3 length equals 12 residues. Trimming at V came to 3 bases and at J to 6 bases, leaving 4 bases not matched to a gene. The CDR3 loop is CSASGRASEQYF. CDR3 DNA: TGCAGTGCTAGCGGGAGGGCCTCCGAGCAGTACTTC.

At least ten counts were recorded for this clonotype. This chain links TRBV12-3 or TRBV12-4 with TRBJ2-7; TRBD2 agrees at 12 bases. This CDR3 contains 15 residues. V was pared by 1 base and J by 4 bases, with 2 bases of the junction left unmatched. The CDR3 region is CASSLVTSGSYEQYF. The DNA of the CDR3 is TGTGCCAGCAGTTTAGTGACTAGCGGGAGTTACGAGCAGTACTTC.

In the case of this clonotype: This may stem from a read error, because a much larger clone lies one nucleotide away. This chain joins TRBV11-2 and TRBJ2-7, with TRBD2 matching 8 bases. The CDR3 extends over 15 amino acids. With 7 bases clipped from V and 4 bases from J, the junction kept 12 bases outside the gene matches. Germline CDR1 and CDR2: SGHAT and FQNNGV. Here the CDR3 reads CASTLGGTGGYEQYF. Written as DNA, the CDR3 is TGTGCCAGCACCCTAGGTGGGACGGGAGGGTACGAGCAGTACTTC.

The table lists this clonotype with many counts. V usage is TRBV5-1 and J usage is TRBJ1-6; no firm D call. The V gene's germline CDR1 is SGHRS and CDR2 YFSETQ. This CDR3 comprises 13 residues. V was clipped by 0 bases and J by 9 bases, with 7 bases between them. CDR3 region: CASSLVLGSPLHF. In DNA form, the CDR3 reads TGCGCCAGCAGCTTGGTTCTTGGTTCACCCCTCCACTTT.

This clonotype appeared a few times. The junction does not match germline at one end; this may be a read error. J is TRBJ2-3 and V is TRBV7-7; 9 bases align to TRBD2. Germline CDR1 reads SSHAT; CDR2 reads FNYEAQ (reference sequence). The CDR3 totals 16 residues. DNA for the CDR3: TGTGCTAGCAGCTTAGCATCCAGCGGGAGGAGTGGAACGCAGTATTTT. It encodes CASSLASSGRSGTQYF.

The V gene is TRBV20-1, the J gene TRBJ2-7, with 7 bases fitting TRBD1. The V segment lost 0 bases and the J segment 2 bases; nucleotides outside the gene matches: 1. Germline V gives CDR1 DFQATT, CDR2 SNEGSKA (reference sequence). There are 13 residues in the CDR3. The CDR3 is CSARETGPYEQYF. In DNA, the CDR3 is TGCAGTGCTAGAGAGACAGGGCCCTACGAGCAGTACTTC.

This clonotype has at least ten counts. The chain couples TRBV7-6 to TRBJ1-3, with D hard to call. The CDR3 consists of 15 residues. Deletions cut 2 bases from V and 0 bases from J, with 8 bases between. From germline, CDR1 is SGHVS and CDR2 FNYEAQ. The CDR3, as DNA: TGTGCCAGCAGCTTAAACGAAAACTCTGGAAACACCATATATTTT. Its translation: CASSLNENSGNTIYF.

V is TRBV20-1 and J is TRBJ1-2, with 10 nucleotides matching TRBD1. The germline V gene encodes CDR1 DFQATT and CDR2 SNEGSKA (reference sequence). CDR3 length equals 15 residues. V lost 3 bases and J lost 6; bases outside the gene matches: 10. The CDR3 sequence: CSARGGQGFFDGYTF. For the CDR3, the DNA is TGCAGTGCTAGGGGGGGACAGGGGTTCTTCGATGGCTACACCTTC.